These 15 T cell receptor beta chains came from one sample sequenced in a study of T cell changes during pregnancy in multiple sclerosis. The data were produced by immunoSEQ multiplex PCR, yet TCRdb's version contains in-frame clones alone and is incomplete. The sample has 45,000 or so clones; over 85% are singletons. The source material was peripheral blood, sampled in the first trimester of pregnancy. All receptors derive from a female donor with multiple sclerosis, enrolled in a pregnancy study.

The V call is TRBV7-9, the J call TRBJ1-3, with unresolved D. Trimming removed 7 bases at V and 0 bases at J, with 10 bases between. The CDR3 covers 14 residues. The germline gives CDR1 SEHNR, CDR2 FQNEAQ (reference sequence). DNA for the CDR3: TGTGCCAGCAAACCAGGAATCTCTGGAAACACCATATATTTT. This codes for CASKPGISGNTIYF.

V gene TRBV5-1 combines with J gene TRBJ2-5; 10 positions match TRBD2. Germline CDR1 and CDR2: SGHRS and YFSETQ. V shed 3 bases and J 2 bases; nucleotides not matched to a gene: 7. The CDR3 runs 16 residues. CDR3 region: CASSSLAGGGQETQYF. DNA of the CDR3: TGCGCCAGCAGCTCTTTAGCGGGGGGAGGTCAAGAGACCCAGTACTTC.

The gene calls are TRBV10-3 and TRBJ1-2; 8 bases fit TRBD1. Germline values: CDR1 ENHRY, CDR2 SYGVKD. J lost 5 bases, V lost 10 bases, and 6 bases had no gene match. The CDR3 runs 12 residues. The CDR3 sequence is CATSDREYGYTF. CDR3 in DNA: TGTGCCACGTCGGACAGGGAATATGGCTACACCTTC.

The V gene is TRBV5-6, the J gene TRBJ2-2; weak D call: TRBD2 (6 bases). Germline loops: CDR1 SGHDT, CDR2 YYEEEE. CDR3 length equals 17 residues. The V end lost 2 bases, the J end lost 1 base, and 15 bases lay between the germline ends. The CDR3 is CASSLFKGGVNTGELFF. The CDR3 DNA reads TGTGCCAGCAGCTTATTCAAGGGCGGGGTGAACACCGGGGAGCTGTTTTTT.

The genes are TRBV6-1 and TRBJ1-6, with D hard to call. Germline CDR1 reads MNHNS; CDR2 reads SASEGT. The CDR3 is 13 residues long. V lost 3 bases and J lost 5, with 5 bases in between. CDR3 DNA sequence: TGTGCCAGCAGTGATCTTAATAATTCACCCCTCCACTTT. Protein: CASSDLNNSPLHF.

This chain links TRBV7-2 with TRBJ2-4; 12 bases agree with TRBD2. The CDR3 runs 15 residues. J gave up 5 bases and V 6 bases, and 5 bases lay outside the gene matches. Germline V lookup: CDR1 SGHTA, CDR2 FQGNSA. The CDR3 DNA reads TGTGCCAGCAGTTCCCGGACTAGCGGGGAAAACATTCAGTACTTC. It translates to CASSSRTSGENIQYF.

The rearrangement joins TRBV28 to TRBJ1-1; 9 bases line up with TRBD1. This CDR3 region has 15 residues. With 3 bases clipped from V and 3 bases from J, the junction kept 5 bases outside the gene matches. The germline CDR1 and CDR2 sequences are MDHEN and SYDVKM. The CDR3 DNA follows: TGTGCCAGCAGTTTTACAGGGGGCATCGACACTGAAGCTTTCTTT. Translated: CASSFTGGIDTEAFF.

This chain connects TRBV7-8 to TRBJ2-7; 8 bases align to TRBD2. CDR1 and CDR2 from the germline V gene are SGHVS and FQNEAQ. The CDR3 sequence is 17 residues long. Trimming cost V 2 bases and J 1 base; bases outside gene matches: 10. The CDR3 sequence: CASSLRGAGGGSYEQYF. In DNA form, the CDR3 reads TGTGCCAGCAGCTTACGAGGGGCGGGGGGTGGATCCTACGAGCAGTACTTC. The full variable domain, with the rest looked up from reference TRBV7-8 and TRBJ2-7, is GAGVSQSPRYKVAKRGQDVALRCDPISGHVSLFWYQQALGQGPEFLTYFQNEAQLDKSGLPSDRFFAERPEGSVSTLKIQRTQQEDSAVYLCASSLRGAGGGSYEQYFGPGTRLTVT.

The rearrangement uses TRBV6-1 and TRBJ1-2; D is unresolved. Germline CDR1 reads MNHNS; CDR2 reads SASEGT. The CDR3 sequence is 13 residues long. Trimming took off 5 bases at V and 7 bases at J, with 14 bases between the two ends. The DNA of the CDR3 is TGTGCCAGCAGTCCTGGGGAGATACGTGGCTACACCTTC. This codes for CASSPGEIRGYTF.

The rearrangement links TRBV29-1 to TRBJ1-2; TRBD1 aligns across 11 bases. Unmatched junction bases numbered 6, after V lost 7 bases and J lost 2 bases. The CDR3 loop spans 14 amino acids. Germline assignment: CDR1 SQVTM and CDR2 ANQGSEA. CDR3 region: CSDGRTGGNYGYTF. The CDR3 nucleotides read TGCAGCGACGGAAGGACAGGGGGCAACTATGGCTACACCTTC.

CDR3 region: CASSLGSGVKTQYF. CDR3 nucleotide sequence: TGTGCCAGCAGCTTAGGATCGGGGGTAAAGACCCAGTACTTC. The chain joins TRBV7-9 to TRBJ2-5, with D perhaps matching TRBD2 (6 bases). This CDR3 is 14 amino acids long. Germline lookup yields CDR1 SEHNR and CDR2 FQNEAQ (reference sequence). V lost 1 base and J lost 6, with 12 bases in between. Complete variable domain (other parts from reference TRBV7-9 and TRBJ2-5): DTGVSQNPRHKITKRGQNVTFRCDPISEHNRLYWYRQTLGQGPEFLTYFQNEAQLEKSRLLSDRFSAERPKGSFSTLEIQRTEQGDSAMYLCASSLGSGVKTQYFGPGTRLLVL.

V gene TRBV27 combines with J gene TRBJ1-5, with D tentatively TRBD1 (6 bases). V lost 4 bases to trimming and J lost 5 bases, with 12 bases between them. This CDR3 is built from 14 residues. Germline V gene lookup returns CDR1 MNHEY and CDR2 SMNVEV (reference sequence). The CDR3 reads CASSWGGRDQPQHF. The CDR3 bases are TGTGCCAGCAGTTGGGGGGGCCGTGATCAGCCCCAGCATTTT.

The CDR3 coding sequence is TGCGCCAGCAGCCTGGGAGATAGCACAGATACGCAGTATTTT. Protein: CASSLGDSTDTQYF. The chain has TRBV5-1 and TRBJ2-3; a weak D match, TRBD2 (5 bases). CDR3 length: 14 residues. Germline CDR1 reads SGHRS; CDR2 reads YFSETQ. V shed 4 bases and J shed 0 bases, with 9 bases lying between them.

V and J are TRBV10-2 and TRBJ1-1; 8 bases agree with TRBD1. The ends lost 7 bases at V and 1 base at J; junction bases unmatched: 5. Germline CDR1 and CDR2: WSHSY and SAAADI. This CDR3 region has 14 residues. CDR3 sequence reads: CASTRGLGNTEAFF. The DNA of the CDR3 is TGCGCCAGCACCAGGGGGCTGGGGAACACTGAAGCTTTCTTT.

CDR3 loop: CASSPQALLYTDTQYF. The CDR3 DNA is TGCGCCAGCAGCCCACAGGCATTACTCTACACAGATACGCAGTATTTT. The rearrangement uses TRBV23-1 and TRBJ2-3; D is perhaps TRBD1 (5 bases). TRBV23-1 is designated an ORF whose function remains uncertain. The CDR3 loop spans 16 amino acids. Trimming removed 6 bases from V and 2 bases from J, with 18 bases in between.